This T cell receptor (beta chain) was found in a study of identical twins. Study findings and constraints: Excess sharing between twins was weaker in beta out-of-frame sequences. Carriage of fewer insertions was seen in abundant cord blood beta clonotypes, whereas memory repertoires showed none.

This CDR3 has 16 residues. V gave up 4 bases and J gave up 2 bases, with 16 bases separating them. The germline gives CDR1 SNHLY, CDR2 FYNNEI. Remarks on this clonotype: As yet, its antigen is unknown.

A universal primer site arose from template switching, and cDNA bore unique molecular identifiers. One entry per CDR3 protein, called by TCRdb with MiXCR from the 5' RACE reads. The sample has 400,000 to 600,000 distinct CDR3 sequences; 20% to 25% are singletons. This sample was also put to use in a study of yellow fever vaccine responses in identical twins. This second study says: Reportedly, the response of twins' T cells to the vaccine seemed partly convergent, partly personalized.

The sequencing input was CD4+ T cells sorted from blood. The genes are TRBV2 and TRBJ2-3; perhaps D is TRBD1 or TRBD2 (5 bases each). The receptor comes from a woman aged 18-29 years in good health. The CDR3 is CASSARQTKFTDTQYF. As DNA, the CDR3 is TGTGCCAGCAGTGCAAGACAGACTAAGTTCACAGATACGCAGTATTTT.